Sequencing of this TCR beta chain was carried out in a study of shared clonotypes between healthy human individuals. Germline lookup yields CDR1 SQVTM and CDR2 ANQGSEA. After removal of 6 bases from V and 4 bases from J, the junction contained 6 bases not matched to a gene. This CDR3 is 13 amino acids long. The study ran the assay at deep level. The table came from immunoSEQ multiplex PCR; TCRdb's copy has only in-frame clones and leaves some out. The sample yields some 500,000 clones, around three quarters seen once. Healthy HIV-negative adults without recent acute infections or vaccinations served as donors. For genomic DNA, unsorted samples relied on tens of millions of PBMCs. This clone occurred once.

Material for sequencing was PBMCs. The source is a woman aged 40 to 55 in good health. Some clones in this sample may be carry-over from other donors' samples. The V and J genes are TRBV29-1 and TRBJ2-5; the match to TRBD1 covers 9 bases. The CDR3 reads CSVGQGYGETQYF. For the CDR3, the DNA is TGCAGCGTAGGACAGGGGTACGGAGAGACCCAGTACTTC. Combining the CDR3 with reference TRBV29-1 and TRBJ2-5 gives the whole variable domain SAVISQKPSRDICQRGTSLTIQCQVDSQVTMMFWYRQQPGQSLTLIATANQGSEATYESGFVIDKFPISRPNLTFSTLTVSNMSPEDSSIYLCSVGQGYGETQYFGPGTRLLVL.